The 32 T cell receptor beta chains reported below all come from one sample, sequenced in a study of beta chain features in type 1 diabetes. Study-level results: All four CD4+ subsets from Type 1 diabetes patients carried moderately but significantly shorter TCRB CDR3s.

Sequencing targeted expressed TCRB transcripts, as all isolated RNA had been reverse transcribed. Profiling relied on immunoSEQ multiplex PCR, and the TCRdb table lists in-frame clones only, not all of them. The sample shows approximately 260,000 clones, roughly a quarter of them seen only once. No antigen has been identified for these receptors. Sequenced input: naive CD4+ T cells from blood. The receptors come from a woman aged 25 to 39 with type 1 diabetes.

This chain joins TRBV27 and TRBJ2-1, with 11 nucleotides matching TRBD2. Per the germline V gene, CDR1 is MNHEY and CDR2 is SMNVEV (reference sequence). CDR3 size: 16 residues. V was clipped by 4 bases and J by 3 bases; unmatched bases: 5. CDR3 region: CASSSSGTSGYNEQFF. CDR3 bases: TGTGCCAGCAGTTCCTCCGGGACTAGCGGCTACAATGAGCAGTTCTTC.

The CDR3 nucleotides read TGCGCCAGCAGCGCAGCCTACAGGGTCCATGGCTACACCTTC. It specifies CASSAAYRVHGYTF. The chain recombines TRBV5-1 with TRBJ1-2, with a tentative D call TRBD1 (6 bases). V was shortened by 4 bases and J by 6 bases, with 16 bases between the two germline ends. The CDR3 is 14 residues long. Germline V gene lookup returns CDR1 SGHRS and CDR2 YFSETQ.

The chain links TRBV7-3 to TRBJ2-3; D is perhaps TRBD2 (5 bases). The CDR3 contains 13 residues. From germline, CDR1 is SGHTA and CDR2 FQGTGA. Trimming took 2 bases from V and 4 from J, leaving 7 bases between them. The CDR3: CASSLYGADTQYF. The CDR3 DNA reads as TGTGCCAGCAGCTTATACGGGGCAGATACGCAGTATTTT.

This clone was found a few times. The chain links TRBV11-2 to TRBJ2-3; TRBD2 aligns across 10 bases. With 0 bases clipped from V and 0 bases from J, the junction kept 3 bases outside the gene matches. Germline CDR1 reads SGHAT; CDR2 reads FQNNGV. This CDR3 region has 17 residues. The CDR3 sequence: CASSLDWTSGSTDTQYF. CDR3 coding DNA: TGTGCCAGCAGCTTAGATTGGACTAGCGGAAGCACAGATACGCAGTATTTT.

This chain connects TRBV7-3 to TRBJ2-7, with D perhaps matching TRBD1 (5 bases). V lost 5 bases and J lost 6, with 14 bases in between. This CDR3 comprises 13 residues. In germline, CDR1 is SGHTA, CDR2 FQGTGA. In DNA form, the CDR3 reads TGTGCCAGCAGCCTAAACCCCCAGGGCGAGCAGTACTTC. It yields the protein CASSLNPQGEQYF.

This clone turned up a few times. J is TRBJ1-5 and V is TRBV4-1; a weak D match, TRBD1 (5 bases). This CDR3 has 16 amino acids. The V end lost 5 bases, the J end lost 1 base, and 15 bases lay between the germline ends. Germline loops: CDR1 MGHRA, CDR2 YSYEKL. The CDR3 bases are TGCGCCAGCAGCAGAGGACTAGGGGAAAGCAATCAGCCCCAGCATTTT. It specifies CASSRGLGESNQPQHF.

The chain carries TRBV14 and TRBJ2-5, with 9 bases aligning to TRBD2. The junction had 4 bases not matched to a gene; V was cut back by 4 bases and J by 4 bases. Germline CDR1 reads SGHDN; CDR2 reads FVKESK. The CDR3 totals 14 residues. The CDR3 protein is CASSRELAGETQYF. CDR3 DNA: TGTGCCAGCAGCCGAGAACTAGCGGGAGAGACCCAGTACTTC.

This clone has more than one count but fewer than ten. The sample carries other DNA sequences with the same CDR3. V and J are TRBV29-1 and TRBJ2-3; 9 bases align to TRBD2. Germline loops: CDR1 SQVTM, CDR2 ANQGSEA. V dropped 5 bases and J dropped 1; count of bases not matched to a gene: 1. This CDR3 is 13 amino acids long. CDR3 sequence reads: CSVRTSGTDTQYF. In nucleotides, the CDR3 is TGCAGCGTTCGGACTAGCGGCACAGATACGCAGTATTTT.

CDR3 loop: CASSAGTGKNEQYF. CDR3 bases: TGTGCCAGCAGCGCCGGGACAGGGAAGAACGAGCAGTACTTC. The rearrangement links TRBV2 to TRBJ2-7, with 9 nucleotides matching TRBD1. Germline assignment: CDR1 SNHLY and CDR2 FYNNEI. The CDR3 extends over 14 amino acids. Trimming cost V 6 bases and J 5 bases; bases outside gene matches: 8.

The chain uses TRBV11-2 and TRBJ2-5; TRBD2 agrees at 8 bases. The CDR3 is 14 residues long. V trimming: 4 bases; J trimming: 7 bases; junction bases outside the gene matches: 8. Germline CDR1 SGHAT, CDR2 FQNNGV. CDR3 in DNA: TGTGCCAGCAGCTACACTAGCGGCGAGGGGACCCAGTACTTC. This translates into CASSYTSGEGTQYF.

This chain uses TRBV28 with TRBJ2-1, with 7 bases that match TRBD1. CDR1 and CDR2 (germline): MDHEN, SYDVKM. The CDR3 runs to 13 residues. V gave up 3 bases and J gave up 15 bases; unmatched junction bases: 11. The CDR3 nucleotides are TGTGCCAGCAGTTTTGGAGTCCAGGGGGAGTGGTTCTTC. Residues: CASSFGVQGEWFF.

This clone was seen a single time. This sequence joins TRBV7-8 and TRBJ1-1, with 9 bases aligning to TRBD1. CDR1 is SGHVS, CDR2 FQNEAQ, per germline. After removal of 0 bases from V and 4 bases from J, the junction contained 3 bases not matched to a gene. CDR3 length: 15 amino acids. CDR3 sequence (DNA): TGTGCCAGCAGCTTAGCTACAGGGGGCCTCACTGAAGCTTTCTTT. It specifies CASSLATGGLTEAFF.

This clone occurred a few times. The chain couples TRBV6-6 to TRBJ2-1, with a weak D call TRBD2 (7 bases). This CDR3 has 15 amino acids. CDR1 MNHNY and CDR2 SVGAGI come from the germline V gene (reference sequence). V was clipped by 5 bases and J by 1 base, with 12 bases between them. The CDR3 DNA reads as TGTGCCAGCAGTGTAGAGGGGGGGTCCTACAATGAGCAGTTCTTC. It specifies CASSVEGGSYNEQFF.

This clone was detected only a few times. The chain combines TRBV9 with TRBJ1-2; 10 bases fit TRBD1. The CDR3 is 16 residues long. V trimming: 4 bases; J trimming: 8 bases; junction bases outside the gene matches: 14. Germline V gives CDR1 SGDLS, CDR2 YYNGEE. Here the CDR3 DNA reads TGTGCCAGCAGCACCCCCGAGACAGGGGGCGGCCGAGGCTACACCTTC. This encodes CASSTPETGGGRGYTF.

This rearrangement joins TRBV18 to TRBJ2-3; TRBD1 matches 8 bases. CDR1 is KGHSH and CDR2 is LQKENI in the germline V gene. Trimming removed 5 bases from V and 4 bases from J; junction bases left unmatched: 5. CDR3 length: 14 amino acids. Here the CDR3 DNA reads TGTGCCAGCTCATCTGGACAGGGAGCAGATACGCAGTATTTT. As protein: CASSSGQGADTQYF.

This chain uses TRBV2 with TRBJ1-2; D perhaps matches TRBD1 (5 bases). V dropped 8 bases and J dropped 8 bases, with 12 bases sitting between them. CDR1 and CDR2 (germline): SNHLY, FYNNEI. The CDR3 extends over 11 amino acids. This CDR3 is CASGTGPGYTF. The CDR3 bases are TGTGCCAGCGGAACAGGTCCCGGCTACACCTTC.

The chain uses TRBV18 and TRBJ1-1; 7 bases are a match to TRBD1. The germline V gene has CDR1 KGHSH and CDR2 LQKENI. The V segment lost 0 bases and the J segment 1 base; nucleotides outside the gene matches: 2. There are 15 residues in the CDR3. The CDR3 sequence: CASSPPGQRNTEAFF. Here the CDR3 DNA reads TGTGCCAGCTCACCACCGGGACAGAGGAACACTGAAGCTTTCTTT. Variable domain in full (rest from reference TRBV18 and TRBJ1-1): NAGVMQNPRHLVRRRGQEARLRCSPMKGHSHVYWYRQLPEEGLKFMVYLQKENIIDESGMPKERFSAEFPKEGPSILRIQQVVRGDSAAYFCASSPPGQRNTEAFFGQGTRLTVV.

This clone was found a few times. The chain couples TRBV5-1 to TRBJ2-7, with a weak D call TRBD1 (6 bases). From germline, CDR1 is SGHRS and CDR2 YFSETQ. Trimming pared 4 bases from V and 2 bases from J, leaving 13 bases between. The CDR3 sequence is 14 residues long. The CDR3 sequence: CASSPGQPTYEQYF. The CDR3 bases are TGCGCCAGCAGCCCGGGACAACCCACCTACGAGCAGTACTTC.

V is TRBV29-1 and J is TRBJ1-2, with D hard to call. The CDR3 length is 11 residues. Germline-derived CDR1 and CDR2 are SQVTM and ANQGSEA. The V end lost 3 bases, the J end lost 4 bases, and 6 bases lay between the germline ends. In nucleotides, the CDR3 is TGCAGCGTTGAGGCAACCTATGGCTACACCTTC. Amino acids: CSVEATYGYTF.

This chain uses TRBV18 with TRBJ1-4; 9 bases agree with TRBD1. V trimming: 3 bases; J trimming: 5 bases; junction bases outside the gene matches: 4. This CDR3 comprises 15 residues. The germline CDR1 and CDR2 sequences are KGHSH and LQKENI. This CDR3 reads CASSPYDRGNEKLFF. The CDR3 DNA reads TGTGCCAGCTCACCGTATGACAGGGGGAATGAAAAACTGTTTTTT.

This clone was seen only a few times. Within the sample, other DNA sequences also encode this same CDR3. The chain recombines TRBV4-1 with TRBJ1-2; no clear D gene. CDR3 length equals 13 residues. Germline loops: CDR1 MGHRA, CDR2 YSYEKL. The V and J ends lost 0 bases and 5 bases respectively, with 7 bases between them. This CDR3 reads CASSQETGYGYTF. CDR3 DNA sequence: TGCGCCAGCAGCCAAGAAACGGGTTATGGCTACACCTTC.

The rearrangement links TRBV28 to TRBJ2-7; D possibly corresponds to TRBD2 (5 bases). The CDR3 consists of 12 residues. The germline V gene has CDR1 MDHEN and CDR2 SYDVKM. V was pared by 5 bases and J by 4 bases, with 9 bases between. The CDR3 loop is CASSPSTYEQYF. The CDR3, as DNA: TGTGCCAGCAGTCCTAGCACTTACGAGCAGTACTTC.

The rearrangement joins TRBV25-1 to TRBJ2-5, with 8 bases identical to TRBD2. This CDR3 has 17 residues. Germline V gene lookup returns CDR1 MGHDK and CDR2 SYGVNS. J lost 2 bases, V lost 3 bases, and 11 bases had no gene match. The CDR3 loop reads CASSDPWASGPQETQYF. The CDR3 coding sequence is TGTGCCAGCAGTGACCCCTGGGCTAGCGGGCCTCAAGAGACCCAGTACTTC.

This chain connects TRBV2 to TRBJ1-1; no clear D gene. Germline assignment: CDR1 SNHLY and CDR2 FYNNEI. There are 13 residues in the CDR3. V dropped 2 bases and J dropped 3 bases, with 7 bases sitting between them. The CDR3 DNA reads as TGTGCCAGCAGTGAAAATCCCGACACTGAAGCTTTCTTT. Translated: CASSENPDTEAFF.

Only a few counts were recorded for this clone. The chain combines TRBV15 with TRBJ1-2, with 7 bases matching TRBD1. Looked up from germline, CDR1 is LNHNV and CDR2 is YYDKDF (reference sequence). CDR3 size: 13 residues. V was pared by 5 bases and J by 7 bases, with 7 bases of the junction left unmatched. Here the CDR3 DNA reads TGTGCCACCAGCCTCGACAGGGTAATTGGCTACACCTTC. It codes for CATSLDRVIGYTF.

The chain employs TRBV23-1 and TRBJ2-7, with 13 bases matching TRBD2. TRBV23-1 is reported as an ORF; its role is uncertain. The CDR3 covers 16 residues. Germline trimming cut 0 bases from V and 2 bases from J; bases unmatched to any gene: 1. This CDR3 reads CASSQSTSGRAYEQYF. The CDR3 nucleotides read TGCGCCAGCAGTCAATCCACTAGCGGGAGGGCCTACGAGCAGTACTTC.

The chain combines TRBV13 with TRBJ2-3, with no clear D. Germline V gene data show CDR1 as PRHDT and CDR2 as FYEKMQ (reference sequence). V was cut by 5 bases and J by 2 bases, with 14 bases left in between. The length of the CDR3 is 15 residues. The CDR3 DNA is TGTGCCAGCAGCCCGACAAGTCTTTACACAGATACGCAGTATTTT. Residues: CASSPTSLYTDTQYF.

This clone was recorded a few times. The rearrangement joins TRBV7-9 to TRBJ2-1; D possibly corresponds to TRBD2 (5 bases). V lost 8 bases and J 4 bases, leaving 15 bases between the germline ends. The CDR3 is 14 residues long. The germline gives CDR1 SEHNR, CDR2 FQNEAQ (reference sequence). In DNA, the CDR3 is TGTGCCAGCTCGTCCGTTAGCGCGTACAATGAGCAGTTCTTC. The encoded protein is CASSSVSAYNEQFF.

This clone was counted a few times. V usage is TRBV4-2 and J usage is TRBJ2-3; 9 nucleotides match TRBD2. CDR3 length: 17 residues. The junction had 10 bases not matched to a gene; V was cut back by 0 bases and J by 6 bases. Germline CDR1 LGHNA, CDR2 YNFKEQ. CDR3 in DNA: TGTGCCAGCAGCCAAGAAATCCCCGCGGGAGGGCCGGATACGCAGTATTTT. This gives the protein CASSQEIPAGGPDTQYF.

The rearrangement links TRBV30 to TRBJ2-1; 10 bases align to TRBD2. The CDR3 spans 15 residues. With 5 bases clipped from V and 10 bases from J, the junction kept 14 bases outside the gene matches. Germline V gene sequence: CDR1 GTSNPN, CDR2 SVGIG (reference sequence). CDR3 DNA sequence: TGTGCCTGGCGGGGGGCGGGACTAGCGCTACGGGAGCAGTTCTTC. Its protein is CAWRGAGLALREQFF.

The chain uses TRBV29-1 and TRBJ2-1, with unresolved D. V lost 7 bases to trimming and J lost 0 bases, with 7 bases between them. CDR3 length: 12 residues. Germline V gene data show CDR1 as SQVTM and CDR2 as ANQGSEA. DNA of the CDR3: TGCAGCGGGTCCAGCTCCTACAATGAGCAGTTCTTC. This encodes CSGSSSYNEQFF.

The chain couples TRBV4-1 to TRBJ2-7, with D perhaps TRBD2 (6 bases). Trimming removed 2 bases at V and 1 base at J, with 9 bases between. The germline gives CDR1 MGHRA, CDR2 YSYEKL. The CDR3 is 14 amino acids. CDR3 in amino acids: CASSQLAVSYEQYF. The CDR3 coding sequence is TGCGCCAGCAGCCAATTAGCGGTATCCTACGAGCAGTACTTC.